The entry below describes one T cell receptor beta chain. The specificity of this receptor is unknown. The sample holds no much larger clone one base away, and base qualities are not on file. This entry belongs to a study of long-term antiretroviral therapy in people with HIV (dated by TCRdb to between 2021 and 2023). About the full investigation: The earliest samples were collected roughly a decade before the 2015 WHO recommendation for immediate ART, at a time when ART was usually postponed until CD4 counts fell. The cohort contributed fewer than 200 cryopreserved PBMC samples from about 31 adults with confirmed HIV infection, collected serially over a mean of 6 years (range 1-12). This retrospective serial study examined whether starting ART and sustained HIV suppression were associated with changes in the composition and diversity of the TRB repertoire in peripheral blood. Of the roughly 32 participants with HIV, about a dozen were female. Test extractions of a monoclonal T-cell line alongside under 35 polyclonal samples showed no cross-contamination during QIAcube processing.

The immunoSEQ hsTCRB v3.0 assay was used at survey level resolution to sequence the TRB variable region. The target sequencing depth for TRB was about 35,000-50,000 T-cell genomes per sample. TRB libraries were pooled and sequenced on an Illumina MiSeq using a v3 150-cycle kit. Under the source paper's analysis protocol: Repertoire analysis was performed in R inside a reproducible Nextflow workflow that covered QC, data transformation and analysis. LymphoSeq2, an R package for exploring AIRR-Seq data, was used to implement custom analyses. A few samples that yielded fewer than 5000 total TRB sequences were excluded, so that approximately 170 HIV repertoires were analyzed. Of the roughly 190 retained HIV repertoires, under 65 were collected before and around 130 after ART initiation. Each repertoire was downsampled to 5000 TRB nucleotide sequences, and summary statistics were averaged across 100 downsampling iterations. The analysis kept only TRB sequences whose CDR3 regions were at least seven amino acids long. A Shannon entropy-derived clonality score and the Gini coefficient were used to measure diversity. Repertoire networks linked the top 5000 CDR3 amino acid sequences whenever two sequences differed by an edit distance of one. For TRB CDR3 amino acid sequences, GLIPH2 was used to predict antigen specificity groups and MHC restriction. To flag known associations with CMV, EBV, HIV or tissue antigens, CDR3 amino acid sequences were compared against VDJdb and McPAS-TCR. Pre-ART, post-ART and control groups were compared with Wilcoxon signed-rank tests and Holm-Bonferroni correction. TCRdb stores this immuneACCESS table with in-frame sequences only. Part of the clones is absent; in the studies checked, under half of the shortfall reflects unresolved V genes, and no reason is known for the rest. That table is the source of V, J and clone size, and D and trimming were worked out from the DNA. The sample table holds tens of thousands of clones, of which about 90% were seen once. Approximately 0.93% of the sample is in the top ten clones.

To be included, a participant needed at least one PBMC sample from before ART initiation plus at least two post-ART samples. Every participant with HIV received treatment in the United States of America. Before DNA extraction, cryopreserved samples of about 0.95-11 million PBMC were thawed and washed. At the time of the earliest PBMC sample for each participant with HIV, ages ranged from roughly 23 to 55 years. Each participant contributed PBMC samples from 1-4 timepoints before ART initiation and 2-8 timepoints after ART initiation, with a median of 7 samples. Serial HIV viral load, CD4+ T-cell count, ART history and demographic data were obtained for every participant. A Qiagen kit on a QIAcube was used to extract genomic DNA from unsorted PBMC, with samples processed in batches of 12. V and J are trimmed by 6 bases and 9 bases, and the gene matches miss 9 bases of the junction. CDR1 SNHLY and CDR2 FYNNEI were looked up in the germline V gene. The CDR3, cysteine through phenylalanine, is 16 amino acids long. The only DNA kept is the CDR3, 48 bases in frame from the first base.

Beyond this particular receptor, the publication reports: A significant increase in TRB diversity was found to be associated with ART initiation, although TRB diversity was observed to remain significantly below that of transplant donor controls even after long-term ART. Samples dated from the mid-2000s to the late 2010s, and the ART regimens used may be less effective than current ones. Inferences about post-ART repertoire changes were limited because no data were available on ART adherence, viral resistance or therapy changes. Because PBMC availability was limited, only the TCR beta chain was sequenced, with no alpha chain pairing. Because pre-ART samples had limited cell numbers, unsorted PBMC were profiled rather than sorted CD4+ and CD8+ T cells. Compared with controls, HIV repertoires had narrower CDR3 length ranges, and the network structure pointed to an antigen-experienced repertoire that shifted only slightly toward naive after ART. Expanded TRB clones identified before ART initiation dominated the repertoire at all time points, although this dominance fluctuated and declined in many PLHIV after ART.

The receptor was isolated from a man aged 45-65 years with HIV. This specimen was unsorted PBMCs, taken 2 years after starting antiretroviral therapy. The chain was built from TRBV2 and TRBJ2-2; 14 of the junction bases match TRBD2. The DNA reads TGTGCCAGCAGGGGACTAGCGGGGGCCGGGAAACGGGAGCTGTTTTTT. This sequence encodes CASRGLAGAGKRELFF.